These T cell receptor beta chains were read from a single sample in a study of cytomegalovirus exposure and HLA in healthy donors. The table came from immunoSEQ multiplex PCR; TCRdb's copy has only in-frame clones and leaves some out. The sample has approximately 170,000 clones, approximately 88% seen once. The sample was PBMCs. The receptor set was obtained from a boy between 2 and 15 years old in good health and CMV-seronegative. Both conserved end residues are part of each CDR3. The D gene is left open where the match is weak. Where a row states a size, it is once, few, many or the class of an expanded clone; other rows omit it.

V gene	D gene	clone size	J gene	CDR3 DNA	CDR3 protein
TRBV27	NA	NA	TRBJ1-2	TGTGCCAGCAGCCCAACAGGATTCTATGGCTACACCTTC	CASSPTGFYGYTF
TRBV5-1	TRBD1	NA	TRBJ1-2	TGCGCCAGCAGCTCCCAGGACAGGCGGAATGGCTACACCTTC	CASSSQDRRNGYTF
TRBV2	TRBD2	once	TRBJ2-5	TGTGCCAGCAGTAGCGGGGCCCCAGGGCAAGAGACCCAGTACTTC	CASSSGAPGQETQYF
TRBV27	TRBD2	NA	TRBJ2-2	TGTGCCAGCAGTTTATCGCGGACTAGCGGGAGACCCGGGGAGCTGTTTTTT	CASSLSRTSGRPGELFF
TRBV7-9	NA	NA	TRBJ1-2	TGTGCCAGCAGTTATAGGTCGGGACTTCGAAGCTATGGCTACACCTTC	CASSYRSGLRSYGYTF
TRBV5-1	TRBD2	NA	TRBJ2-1	TGCGCCAGCAGCTTGGGACTAGCGAACTACAATGAGCAGTTCTTC	CASSLGLANYNEQFF
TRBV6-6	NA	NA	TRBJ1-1	TGTGCCAGCAGTTACTCCCAACAAAACACTGAAGCTTTCTTT	CASSYSQQNTEAFF
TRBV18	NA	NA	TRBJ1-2	TGTGCCAGCTCACCACTAGGAGATGGCTACACCTTC	CASSPLGDGYTF
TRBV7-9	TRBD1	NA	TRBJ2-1	TGTGCCAGCAGCGGGACAGGGAACAATGAGCAGTTCTTC	CASSGTGNNEQFF
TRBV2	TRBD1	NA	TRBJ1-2	TGTGCCAGCAGTGGGGGACAGGGAGCTGGCTACACCTTC	CASSGGQGAGYTF
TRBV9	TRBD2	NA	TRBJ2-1	TGTGCCAGCAGCGTAGGACTAGCGGGAAGCTCCTACAATGAGCAGTTCTTC	CASSVGLAGSSYNEQFF
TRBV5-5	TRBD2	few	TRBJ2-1	TGTGCCAGCAGCTTGGGAGCGGCGAGCGGGGGGGAGAATGAGCAGTTCTTC	CASSLGAASGGENEQFF
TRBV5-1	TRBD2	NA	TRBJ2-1	TGCGCCAGCAGCTTGGAGGGACTAGCGTACAATGAGCAGTTCTTC	CASSLEGLAYNEQFF
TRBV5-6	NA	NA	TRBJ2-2	TGTGCCAGCAGCTTGGCAGGGATCGGCGGGGAGCTGTTTTTT	CASSLAGIGGELFF
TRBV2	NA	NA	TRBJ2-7	TGTGCCAGCAGTGAATCCAGGGGAAACGAGCAGTACTTC	CASSESRGNEQYF
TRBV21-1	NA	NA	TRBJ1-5	TGTGCCAGCAGCACCCCCCGACAGGGTGGTTGCAATCAGCCCCAGCATTTT	CASSTPRQGGCNQPQHF
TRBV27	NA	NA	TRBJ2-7	TGTGCCAGCAGCCTAGCGACCTCCTACGAGCAGTACTTC	CASSLATSYEQYF
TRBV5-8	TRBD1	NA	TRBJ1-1	TGTGCCAGCAGCTTAGACAGGGGGAACACTGAAGCTTTCTTT	CASSLDRGNTEAFF
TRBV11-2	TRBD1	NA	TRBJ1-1	TGTGCCAGCAGTCGGGACAGGCGAGGGGAAGCTTTCTTT	CASSRDRRGEAFF
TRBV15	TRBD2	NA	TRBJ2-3	TGTGCCACCAGCAGGGAAGGACTAGCGGGCTTGACAGATACGCAGTATTTT	CATSREGLAGLTDTQYF
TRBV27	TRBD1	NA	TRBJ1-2	TGTGCCAGCAGTTTTTGGACAGGGAAAAAGTTTGGTGGCTACACCTTC	CASSFWTGKKFGGYTF
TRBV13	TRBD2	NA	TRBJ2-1	TGTGCCAGCAGCGGCGCCATAGCGGGAGGGGCCTCCTACAATGAGCAGTTCTTC	CASSGAIAGGASYNEQFF
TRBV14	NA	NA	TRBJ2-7	TGTGCCAGCAGCCCGAGGGTTCATCAGGTCCCTTTGGGCGAGCAGTACTTC	CASSPRVHQVPLGEQYF
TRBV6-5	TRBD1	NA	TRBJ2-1	TGTGCCAGCAGTTCCTACAGACAGGGGGGCTACAATGAGCAGTTCTTC	CASSSYRQGGYNEQFF
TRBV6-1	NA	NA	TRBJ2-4	TGTGCCAGCACCGTACTACCCCTGGGAAACATTCAGTACTTC	CASTVLPLGNIQYF
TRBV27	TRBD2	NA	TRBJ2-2	TGTGCCAGCAGTTTAGTTAGCGGGAGGGCCGGGGAGCTGTTTTTT	CASSLVSGRAGELFF
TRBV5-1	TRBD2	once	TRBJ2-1	TGCGCCAGCAGCTTGCGCCTAGCGGGGGCTAATAATGAGCAGTTCTTC	CASSLRLAGANNEQFF
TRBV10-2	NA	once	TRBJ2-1	TGCGCCAGCAGCGGACCCCCGGACAGTGGGTTCATGGGGAGTAAAAATGAGCAGTTCTTC	CASSGPPDSGFMGSKNEQFF
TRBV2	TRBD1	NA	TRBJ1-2	TGTGCCAGTAATGACAGGGACTATGGCTACACCTTC	CASNDRDYGYTF
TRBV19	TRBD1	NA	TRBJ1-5	TGTGCCAGTAGGACGGGACAGTTTGCCAATCAGCCCCAGCATTTT	CASRTGQFANQPQHF
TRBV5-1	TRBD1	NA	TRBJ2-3	TGCGCCAGCAGCTTGGCTAGGGGGCTGAGCACAGATACGCAGTATTTT	CASSLARGLSTDTQYF
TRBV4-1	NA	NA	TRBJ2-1	TGCGCCAGCAGCCAAGAGTTGGTAGAAAGTGAGCAGTTCTTC	CASSQELVESEQFF
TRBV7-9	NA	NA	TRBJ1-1	TGTGCCAGCAACTTCAATCAGGGTCGTCCCACTGAAGCTTTCTTT	CASNFNQGRPTEAFF
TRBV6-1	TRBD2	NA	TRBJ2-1	TGTGCCAGCAGTGACAATGCACTAGCGGTGATCTCCTACAATGAGCAGTTCTTC	CASSDNALAVISYNEQFF
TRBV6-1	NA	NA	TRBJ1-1	TGTGCCAGCAGTGAAGTCGGGGGTGGTACTGAAGCTTTCTTT	CASSEVGGGTEAFF
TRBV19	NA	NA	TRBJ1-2	TGTGCCAGTAGTATATCCAGGGCCGATGGCTACACCTTC	CASSISRADGYTF